This passage covers 25 T cell receptor beta chains from one sample sequenced in a study of T cell repertoires in cytomegalovirus infection. TCRdb redid the calling of the reads with MiXCR, one entry per CDR3 protein. Here the sample spans roughly 500,000 distinct CDR3 sequences, approximately 17% being singletons. Specimen: CD8+ T cells from PBMCs. The receptors were gathered from a human donor in good health (CMV status not recorded). Some clones in this sample may be carry-over from other donors' samples.

This clonotype was picked up a small number of times. This sequence joins TRBV28 and TRBJ1-4; D gene uncertain. CDR1 MDHEN and CDR2 SYDVKM come from the germline V gene. V gave up 5 bases and J gave up 7 bases, with 17 bases separating them. The CDR3 loop spans 15 amino acids. CDR3 DNA sequence: TGTGCCAGCAGTCCCCCCCTATACCGAGGTGAAAAACTGTTTTTT. Encoded protein: CASSPPLYRGEKLFF.

The rearrangement uses TRBV7-6 and TRBJ2-7; D is unresolved. This CDR3 region has 11 residues. From germline, CDR1 is SGHVS and CDR2 FNYEAQ. V dropped 8 bases and J dropped 4 bases, with 9 bases sitting between them. The CDR3: CASESYYEQYF. The CDR3 region has the DNA TGTGCCAGCGAATCGTATTACGAGCAGTACTTC.

This clonotype showed up many times. This chain connects TRBV28 to TRBJ2-7; the D gene is possibly TRBD1 (6 bases). Trimming shortened V by 1 base and J by 8 bases, and 12 bases separated the two germline ends. Germline values: CDR1 MDHEN, CDR2 SYDVKM. This CDR3 is built from 13 residues. The CDR3 nucleotides read TGTGCCAGCAGTTTATCCACAGGGTCACAGCAGTACTTC. This sequence encodes CASSLSTGSQQYF.

V is TRBV2 and J is TRBJ2-7, with D unclear. This CDR3 spans 12 amino acids. The V end was cut by 6 bases, the J end by 5 bases, with 11 bases between. The germline V gene encodes CDR1 SNHLY and CDR2 FYNNEI. The DNA for the CDR3 is TGTGCCAGCAGAGGTGGGATCGACGAGCAGTACTTC. Protein product: CASRGGIDEQYF.

This clonotype occurred many times. The rearrangement links TRBV28 to TRBJ1-3; no clear D gene. V lost 5 bases and J lost 0, with 8 bases in between. The CDR3 runs to 14 residues. CDR1 and CDR2 (germline): MDHEN, SYDVKM. In DNA form, the CDR3 reads TGTGCCAGCAGTCTCCCCCGCTCTGGAAACACCATATATTTT. This encodes CASSLPRSGNTIYF.

The chain couples TRBV19 to TRBJ2-3; 8 nucleotides match TRBD1. The CDR3 sequence is 14 residues long. Germline V gives CDR1 LNHDA, CDR2 SQIVND (reference sequence). The junction had 7 bases not matched to a gene; V was cut back by 7 bases and J by 4 bases. The CDR3 bases are TGTGCCAGTAATTTAGCAGGGGGCGCAGATACGCAGTATTTT. The encoded protein is CASNLAGGADTQYF.

This clonotype came up once. This chain joins TRBV3-1 and TRBJ2-4, with 12 bases fitting TRBD2. Germline trimming cut 0 bases from V and 0 bases from J; bases unmatched to any gene: 9. The CDR3 has 20 residues. Germline V gene lookup returns CDR1 LGHDT and CDR2 YNNKEL (reference sequence). The DNA for the CDR3 is TGTGCCAGCAGCCAAGATAAGGTCGGACTAGCGGGACTAGCCAAAAACATTCAGTACTTC. Protein: CASSQDKVGLAGLAKNIQYF.

This clonotype was seen repeatedly, ten times or more. The chain couples TRBV28 to TRBJ1-2; D not resolved. The CDR3 spans 14 residues. Trimming removed 5 bases at V and 6 bases at J, with 16 bases between. In germline, CDR1 is MDHEN, CDR2 SYDVKM. The CDR3 DNA reads TGTGCCAGCAGTCCGTCCGTCAAGGGCAATGGCTACACCTTC. This encodes CASSPSVKGNGYTF.

This clonotype was seen ten or more times. V is TRBV27 and J is TRBJ2-3; D is undetermined. CDR1 and CDR2 from the germline V gene are MNHEY and SMNVEV (reference sequence). The ends were cut back, 6 bases at V and 4 bases at J, with 8 bases in the middle. The CDR3 is 12 amino acids. The CDR3 here is CASSRAADTQYF. The CDR3 nucleotides are TGTGCCAGCAGCCGTGCCGCAGATACGCAGTATTTT.

The V gene is TRBV5-4, the J gene TRBJ2-7, with a tentative D call TRBD2 (6 bases). This CDR3 comprises 14 residues. The V gene's germline CDR1 is SGHNT and CDR2 YYREEE (reference sequence). Trimming removed 0 bases from V and 2 bases from J, with 9 bases in between. DNA for the CDR3: TGTGCCAGCAGCTTGGGGACTACAACCTACGAGCAGTACTTC. It codes for CASSLGTTTYEQYF.

The genes are TRBV27 and TRBJ1-2, with D maybe TRBD1 (5 bases). The CDR3 sequence is 13 residues long. Germline V gene data show CDR1 as MNHEY and CDR2 as SMNVEV (reference sequence). V lost 2 bases to trimming and J lost 8 bases, with 12 bases between them. CDR3 residues: CASSLKGRGGYTF. The CDR3 DNA sequence: TGTGCCAGCAGTTTAAAGGGACGGGGCGGCTACACCTTC.

This clonotype has only a few counts. This sequence joins TRBV27 and TRBJ2-5, with 11 positions matching TRBD2. Germline CDR1 is MNHEY and CDR2 is SMNVEV (reference sequence). With 3 bases clipped from V and 13 bases from J, the junction kept 7 bases outside the gene matches. The CDR3 contains 13 residues. The CDR3 region has the DNA TGTGCCAGCAGTTTTCCGGGACTAGCGGTATTGTACTTC. Encoded protein: CASSFPGLAVLYF.

In its sample, this clonotype was seen many times. The rearrangement links TRBV11-3 to TRBJ2-3; tentative D call: TRBD1 (6 bases). This CDR3 comprises 13 residues. V lost 5 bases and J lost 3, with 9 bases in between. Germline CDR1 reads SGHNT; CDR2 reads YENEEA. Here the CDR3 DNA reads TGTGCCAGCAGCGAGGGGGTGACAGATACGCAGTATTTT. Its translation is CASSEGVTDTQYF.

This chain joins TRBV20-1 and TRBJ2-5, with 7 bases identical to TRBD2. J lost 4 bases, V lost 8 bases, and 19 bases had no gene match. CDR3 length equals 16 residues. Germline assignment: CDR1 DFQATT and CDR2 SNEGSKA (reference sequence). The CDR3 region is CSTRREALALSETQYF. CDR3 coding DNA: TGCAGTACGAGACGGGAGGCCCTCGCCTTGTCAGAGACCCAGTACTTC.

The chain recombines TRBV12-3 or TRBV12-4 with TRBJ2-1, with D unresolved. Trimming pared 7 bases from V and 12 bases from J, leaving 19 bases between. The CDR3 has 13 residues. This CDR3 is CASTHAPSVGQFF. CDR3 nucleotide sequence: TGTGCCAGCACCCACGCCCCTAGTGTCGGGCAGTTCTTC.

The rearrangement joins TRBV2 to TRBJ2-2, with 8 bases matching TRBD1. V was clipped by 6 bases and J by 6 bases; unmatched bases: 12. The CDR3 has 16 residues. Germline-derived CDR1 and CDR2 are SNHLY and FYNNEI. CDR3 amino acids: CASSSGQGAPPGELFF. The CDR3 nucleotides read TGTGCCAGCAGCTCCGGGCAGGGGGCGCCCCCCGGGGAGCTGTTTTTT.

The chain is built from TRBV19 and TRBJ2-7, with 8 positions matching TRBD2. V was clipped by 3 bases and J by 7 bases; unmatched bases: 8. The germline V gene has CDR1 LNHDA and CDR2 SQIVND (reference sequence). CDR3 size: 14 residues. CDR3 nucleotide sequence: TGTGCCAGTAGTATGGGGACTAGTGGTGAGGAGCAGTACTTC. Its translation: CASSMGTSGEEQYF.

This clonotype came up many times. This chain uses TRBV7-8 with TRBJ1-1; D unclear. Trimming removed 0 bases from V and 0 bases from J, with 14 bases in between. The CDR3 has 17 residues. Germline assignment: CDR1 SGHVS and CDR2 FQNEAQ. DNA for the CDR3: TGTGCCAGCAGCTTAGCGATTATTGGCAGTATGAACACTGAAGCTTTCTTT. Translated, it gives CASSLAIIGSMNTEAFF.

The gene calls are TRBV13 and TRBJ1-1; 7 bases are a match to TRBD1. Germline loops: CDR1 PRHDT, CDR2 FYEKMQ (reference sequence). V lost 1 base, J lost 4 bases, and 6 bases stayed unmatched. There are 15 residues in the CDR3. The CDR3 DNA is TGTGCCAGCAGCTTAGCCCAGCCAGGGGGCACTGAAGCTTTCTTT. The encoded protein is CASSLAQPGGTEAFF.

In DNA form, the CDR3 reads TGTGCCAGCAGCTACCTTAACGGTGGCTACACCTTC. This gives the protein CASSYLNGGYTF. The rearrangement links TRBV7-9 to TRBJ1-2, with unresolved D. V was pared by 4 bases and J by 7 bases, with 10 bases between. CDR1 SEHNR and CDR2 FQNEAQ come from the germline V gene (reference sequence). The length of the CDR3 is 12 residues.

The chain carries TRBV7-6 and TRBJ1-4, with D unclear. Germline CDR1 reads SGHVS; CDR2 reads FNYEAQ. The V end lost 5 bases, the J end lost 4 bases, and 14 bases lay between the germline ends. The CDR3 has 15 residues. CDR3 sequence: CASSPSSNRNEKLFF. CDR3 nucleotide sequence: TGTGCCAGCAGCCCATCTTCGAACCGTAATGAAAAACTGTTTTTT.

In this sample, this clonotype turned up a few times. CDR3 amino acids: CASSTLAGATNTQYF. CDR3 DNA: TGTGCCAGCAGCACCTTAGCGGGGGCCACCAATACGCAGTATTTT. V is TRBV7-9 and J is TRBJ2-3, with 9 bases identical to TRBD2. Unmatched junction bases numbered 10, after V lost 5 bases and J lost 7 bases. The CDR3 sequence is 15 residues long. Germline CDR1 SEHNR, CDR2 FQNEAQ (reference sequence).

This clonotype was recorded many times. V is TRBV6-1 and J is TRBJ1-1, with D uncertain. The ends were cut back, 0 bases at V and 10 bases at J, with 12 bases in the middle. This CDR3 is built from 13 residues. Looked up from germline, CDR1 is MNHNS and CDR2 is SASEGT. The CDR3 nucleotides read TGTGCCAGCAGTGAAGCGCCAAGGGTAGGAGCTTTCTTT. As protein: CASSEAPRVGAFF.

Notes on this clonotype: At one of its ends the junction is not consistent with the germline gene, which may arise from a read error. The CDR3 region is CASSLEGVNQPHHF. CDR3 in DNA: TGTGCCAGCAGCTTGGAGGGGGTGAATCAGCCCCATCATTTT. The rearrangement uses TRBV5-1 and TRBJ1-5, with a tentative D call TRBD1 (6 bases). In germline, CDR1 is SGHRS, CDR2 YFSETQ. This CDR3 spans 14 amino acids. Full variable domain (remainder filled in from reference TRBV5-1 and TRBJ1-5): KAGVTQTPRYLIKTRGQQVTLSCSPISGHRSVSWYQQTPGQGLQFLFEYFSETQRNKGNFPGRFSGRQFSNSRSEMNVSTLELGDSALYLCASSLEGVNQPHHFGDGTRLSIL.

In this sample, this clonotype turned up many times. The chain employs TRBV6-6 and TRBJ1-6; unclear D gene. V lost 0 bases and J 8 bases, leaving 14 bases between the germline ends. This CDR3 is 16 amino acids long. CDR1 MNHNY and CDR2 SVGAGI come from the germline V gene (reference sequence). The CDR3 sequence: CASSYSTASSYSPLHF. CDR3 DNA: TGTGCCAGCAGTTACTCGACTGCGTCCAGTTATTCACCCCTCCACTTT.